This TCR beta chain was sequenced for a study of blood T cells in healthy people across ages. Study in general: Per every two T cells, about one barcoded beta molecule was captured by template switching.

Germline values: CDR1 SSHAT, CDR2 FNYEAQ (reference sequence). The CDR3 runs 15 residues. The authors ran a second PCR of roughly 6 to 12 cycles using a sample-barcoded 5' primer and a J-beta primer mix. Using its own MiXCR run on the 5' RACE reads, TCRdb lists one record per CDR3 protein. The data show roughly 2 million distinct CDR3 sequences, around half seen once. General study findings and limits: Strongly correlated with naive T cell percentage was TCR beta diversity.

As to this clonotype: Antigen: not known. Mismatch with germline at one junction end may stem from a read error.

Isolation yielded PBMCs, at least 6 million per sample, in every case. Material: blood. The sequence was obtained from a woman in her thirties or forties in good health. The V call is TRBV7-7, the J call TRBJ2-1; TRBD2 matches 9 bases. The CDR3 bases are TGTGCTAGCAGCTTGGGACTAGCCACCGCCAATGAGCAGTTCTTC. Its protein is CASSLGLATANEQFF.